Presented here are 22 T cell receptor beta chains from one specimen sequenced in a study of identical twins. One entry per CDR3 protein, called by TCRdb with MiXCR from the 5' RACE reads. Of roughly 570,000 distinct CDR3 sequences listed, approximately 10% were seen once; the top ten hold around 3.1%. This sample also belongs to another study, concerning yellow fever vaccine responses in identical twins.

Material for sequencing was PBMCs. The receptors were gathered from a young woman in good health.

The chain is built from TRBV3-1 and TRBJ1-1, with 7 bases that match TRBD1. V dropped 0 bases and J dropped 10; count of bases not matched to a gene: 8. The V gene's germline CDR1 is LGHDT and CDR2 YNNKEL (reference sequence). The CDR3 contains 14 residues. CDR3 protein: CASSQEPDREGAFF. The CDR3, as DNA: TGTGCCAGCAGCCAAGAACCCGACAGGGAAGGAGCTTTCTTT.

This clonotype was seen repeatedly, ten times or more. One junction end disagrees with the germline gene, perhaps due to a read error. This sequence joins TRBV5-1 and TRBJ2-7, with 11 bases fitting TRBD2. CDR1 and CDR2 from the germline V gene are SGHRS and YFSETQ. This CDR3 is 14 amino acids long. This CDR3 reads CASSSGTSGYEQYF. Written as DNA, the CDR3 is TGTGCCAGCAGTTCAGGGACTAGCGGTTACGAGCAGTACTTC.

This chain joins TRBV9 and TRBJ2-1, with TRBD2 as a possible D gene (6 bases). The germline V gene has CDR1 SGDLS and CDR2 YYNGEE. V was clipped by 2 bases and J by 8 bases, with 14 bases between them. This CDR3 comprises 14 residues. The CDR3 bases are TGTGCCAGCAGCGTCCTGGGGGGATTAGATGAGCAGTTCTTC. Translating gives CASSVLGGLDEQFF.

This clonotype was observed at least ten times. V and J are TRBV27 and TRBJ2-2; D perhaps matches TRBD1 (5 bases). Trimming left V 5 bases short and J 5 bases short, with 21 bases between. The germline V gene has CDR1 MNHEY and CDR2 SMNVEV (reference sequence). This CDR3 comprises 17 residues. CDR3 protein: CASSLTPRRGLTGELFF. The CDR3 DNA reads as TGTGCCAGCAGTCTAACGCCCCGAAGGGGCCTAACCGGGGAGCTGTTTTTT.

The genes are TRBV7-2 and TRBJ1-5; no reliable D call. Per the germline V gene, CDR1 is SGHTA and CDR2 is FQGNSA. Trimming took 4 bases from V and 5 from J, leaving 9 bases between them. This CDR3 has 13 residues. CDR3 in DNA: TGTGCCAGCAGCTCCGACCGATATCAGCCCCAGCATTTT. The encoded protein is CASSSDRYQPQHF.

The chain carries TRBV5-1 and TRBJ2-3; D not certain. The CDR3 has 16 residues. V shed 1 base and J shed 2 bases, with 14 bases lying between them. Germline CDR1 SGHRS, CDR2 YFSETQ. CDR3 DNA sequence: TGCGCCAGCAGCTTGAACGCCGATTCCTTCACAGATACGCAGTATTTT. It yields the protein CASSLNADSFTDTQYF.

This clonotype was counted many times. The V gene is TRBV16, the J gene TRBJ2-7; weak D call: TRBD1 (6 bases). Germline V gene lookup returns CDR1 KGHSY and CDR2 FQNENV. V was pared by 4 bases and J by 5 bases, with 12 bases between. This CDR3 contains 13 residues. The CDR3 DNA reads TGTGCCAGCAGCCTTACGAGGGGGAACGAGCAGTACTTC. This sequence encodes CASSLTRGNEQYF. Using reference TRBV16 and TRBJ2-7 for the parts outside the CDR3, the full variable domain is GEEVAQTPKHLVRGEGQKAKLYCAPIKGHSYVFWYQQVLKNEFKFLISFQNENVFDETGMPKERFSAKCLPNSPCSLEIQATKLEDSAVYFCASSLTRGNEQYFGPGTRLTVT.

This clonotype was seen at least ten times. The chain couples TRBV6-8 to TRBJ2-1; 10 bases map to TRBD2. After removal of 4 bases from V and 4 bases from J, the junction contained 1 base not matched to a gene. Germline lookup yields CDR1 MNHGY and CDR2 SAAAGT. The CDR3 totals 14 residues. CDR3 nucleotide sequence: TGTGCCAGCAGTTTTAGCGGGAGGTACAATGAGCAGTTCTTC. This encodes CASSFSGRYNEQFF.

This clonotype was seen at least ten times. The chain employs TRBV5-6 and TRBJ2-1; D is unclear. Trimming removed 0 bases at V and 10 bases at J, with 11 bases between. The CDR3 has 13 residues. Germline V gene data show CDR1 as SGHDT and CDR2 as YYEEEE. CDR3 bases: TGTGCCAGCAGCTTGGGGAACGGAAGAGAGCAGTTCTTC. This sequence encodes CASSLGNGREQFF.

The rearrangement links TRBV29-1 to TRBJ2-1; D tentatively reads TRBD1 or TRBD2 (5 bases each). Germline V gene lookup returns CDR1 SQVTM and CDR2 ANQGSEA. V lost 2 bases and J lost 2, with 10 bases in between. The CDR3 extends over 14 amino acids. The CDR3 sequence: CSVESRDAYNEQFF. The CDR3 nucleotides are TGCAGCGTTGAATCACGGGACGCCTACAATGAGCAGTTCTTC.

The chain combines TRBV5-1 with TRBJ2-3, with TRBD2 as a possible D gene (5 bases). The CDR3 runs 16 residues. Germline V gene sequence: CDR1 SGHRS, CDR2 YFSETQ. The V end was cut by 0 bases, the J end by 3 bases, with 14 bases between. CDR3 sequence (DNA): TGCGCCAGCAGCTTGGTAGGCGCTCCGGGGACAGATACGCAGTATTTT. As protein: CASSLVGAPGTDTQYF.

This chain links TRBV13 with TRBJ1-1; D is unresolved. V was pared by 6 bases and J by 6 bases, with 17 bases between. Germline V gene data show CDR1 as PRHDT and CDR2 as FYEKMQ (reference sequence). The CDR3 runs to 14 residues. This CDR3 is CASSFIEKRAEAFF. CDR3 nucleotide sequence: TGTGCCAGCAGTTTCATCGAGAAAAGGGCTGAAGCTTTCTTT.

The table lists this clonotype with many counts. This chain joins TRBV20-1 and TRBJ2-3; no reliable D call. This CDR3 is built from 13 residues. The V end was cut by 3 bases, the J end by 0 bases, with 7 bases between. The germline gives CDR1 DFQATT, CDR2 SNEGSKA (reference sequence). The CDR3: CSASPLSTDTQYF. Written as DNA, the CDR3 is TGCAGTGCTAGCCCACTTAGCACAGATACGCAGTATTTT.

This clonotype was seen many times. The chain carries TRBV15 and TRBJ2-7; 9 nucleotides agree with TRBD1. Germline trimming cut 8 bases from V and 5 bases from J; bases unmatched to any gene: 10. CDR3 size: 14 residues. Germline V gene lookup returns CDR1 LNHNV and CDR2 YYDKDF (reference sequence). The CDR3 DNA sequence: TGTGCCACCTCCAGAGGGACAGGGCCAGACGAGCAGTACTTC. Translating gives CATSRGTGPDEQYF. The full variable domain, rest sourced from reference TRBV15 and TRBJ2-7, is DAMVIQNPRYQVTQFGKPVTLSCSQTLNHNVMYWYQQKSSQAPKLLFHYYDKDFNNEADTPDNFQSRRPNTSFCFLDIRSPGLGDTAMYLCATSRGTGPDEQYFGPGTRLTVT.

This clonotype was seen a few times. V usage is TRBV4-3 and J usage is TRBJ2-3, with 12 bases aligning to TRBD2. J lost 3 bases, V lost 1 base, and 8 bases had no gene match. CDR3 length: 18 amino acids. CDR1 is LGHNA and CDR2 is YSLEER in the germline V gene. The CDR3, as DNA: TGCGCCAGCAGCCAAGGGGCTAGCGGGAGGGCCAAGACAGATACGCAGTATTTT. It specifies CASSQGASGRAKTDTQYF.

This clonotype was counted at least ten times. The genes are TRBV29-1 and TRBJ2-4; D call uncertain. This CDR3 contains 15 residues. Germline-derived CDR1 and CDR2 are SQVTM and ANQGSEA. Trimming took off 4 bases at V and 6 bases at J, with 19 bases between the two ends. CDR3 sequence reads: CSVVDFRIAVNIQYF. CDR3 nucleotides: TGCAGCGTTGTTGACTTCAGGATAGCTGTAAACATTCAGTACTTC. Full variable domain (remainder filled in from reference TRBV29-1 and TRBJ2-4): SAVISQKPSRDICQRGTSLTIQCQVDSQVTMMFWYRQQPGQSLTLIATANQGSEATYESGFVIDKFPISRPNLTFSTLTVSNMSPEDSSIYLCSVVDFRIAVNIQYFGAGTRLSVL.

This clonotype was counted many times. The chain couples TRBV4-3 to TRBJ2-1; 11 bases align to TRBD2. Germline CDR1 reads LGHNA; CDR2 reads YSLEER. The ends lost 0 bases at V and 4 bases at J; junction bases unmatched: 8. The CDR3 totals 18 residues. CDR3 in DNA: TGCGCCAGCAGCCAAGATCCTGCGACTAGCGGGGCTTACAATGAGCAGTTCTTC. Translated: CASSQDPATSGAYNEQFF.

This clonotype has more than one count but fewer than ten. The rearrangement links TRBV7-6 to TRBJ2-1; D call uncertain. The CDR3 has 14 amino acids. Germline V CDR1 and CDR2: SGHVS, FNYEAQ. The germline V and J ends were trimmed by 2 bases and 6 bases, with 11 bases remaining between them. DNA of the CDR3: TGTGCCAGCAGCTTATTCAGGCAGATCAATGAGCAGTTCTTC. It specifies CASSLFRQINEQFF.

The table lists this clonotype with a few counts. CDR3 protein: CSARDSQRERLEQFF. DNA of the CDR3: TGCAGTGCTAGAGATAGCCAGCGGGAGAGACTTGAGCAGTTCTTC. The chain couples TRBV20-1 to TRBJ2-1; 8 bases line up with TRBD2. The CDR3 covers 15 residues. From germline, CDR1 is DFQATT and CDR2 SNEGSKA (reference sequence). V trimming: 0 bases; J trimming: 9 bases; junction bases outside the gene matches: 10.

This clonotype was counted only a few times. The chain is built from TRBV6-1 and TRBJ1-1; D is unresolved. V was pared by 7 bases and J by 1 base, with 16 bases between. The CDR3 spans 15 residues. CDR1 and CDR2 from the germline V gene are MNHNS and SASEGT. This CDR3 reads CASTRIRGSNTEAFF. The DNA for the CDR3 is TGTGCCAGCACCCGTATCCGGGGTTCGAACACTGAAGCTTTCTTT.

The CDR3 spells CASSLVGRNIQYF. The CDR3 DNA is TGTGCCAGCAGCCTTGTTGGGCGGAACATTCAGTACTTC. This rearrangement joins TRBV5-6 to TRBJ2-4; no clear D gene. Germline CDR1 and CDR2: SGHDT and YYEEEE. V lost 4 bases and J 7 bases, leaving 12 bases between the germline ends. The CDR3 is 13 amino acids.

For this clonotype: Compared with germline, one end of the junction differs, possibly owing to a read error. The chain carries TRBV12-3 or TRBV12-4 and TRBJ2-3; a weak D match, TRBD1 (7 bases). The CDR3 is 17 residues long. The CDR3 region has the DNA TGTGCCAGCAGTCCCGACAGGGACTTCCTGGGCACAGATGCGCAGTATTTT. This translates into CASSPDRDFLGTDAQYF.